This TCR beta chain was sequenced in a study of Ad26.COV2.S vaccination and SARS-CoV-2 variants. Whole-study findings and limits: Post-vaccination spike-specific CD8+ and CD4+ T cell responses reportedly had substantial breadth.

To note about this clone: As yet, its antigen is unknown.

The repertoire was sequenced with immunoSEQ multiplex PCR; TCRdb's copy has only in-frame clones and lacks some. The repertoire holds around 100,000 clones, with 82% as singletons. The CDR3 runs 14 residues. CDR1 and CDR2 (germline): SGHNT, YYREEE (reference sequence). V was pared by 2 bases and J by 4 bases, with 12 bases between. The receptor's source is a human donor who had recovered from COVID-19. The specimen was peripheral blood, collected after recovery from COVID-19. The rearrangement links TRBV5-4 to TRBJ1-2; perhaps TRBD1 as D (6 bases). The chain's CDR3 is CASSFSGVGYGYTF. The CDR3 bases are TGTGCCAGCAGCTTTTCAGGGGTGGGCTATGGCTACACCTTC.